This T cell receptor beta chain was identified during a study of cytomegalovirus exposure and HLA in healthy donors. With respect to this clone: Its antigen is as yet unknown.

Notes on the study in general: In a later analysis, TCR association rates varied by HLA locus: DRB1 most, HLA-C fewest. When analyzed later, a missense DCLRE1C variant was found to be linked to TCR beta V- and J-gene trimming.

A multiplex PCR was run with 60 Vbeta primers and 13 Jbeta primers. This table comes from immunoSEQ multiplex PCR, and its TCRdb copy is limited to in-frame clones, with some not included. The data show about 100,000 clones, 78% seen once. The sample comprised PBMCs. The sequence derives from a woman in her sixties or seventies in good health and CMV-seronegative.

The CDR3 nucleotides read TGTGCCAGCAGTGAACGACTAGGTACCGGGGAGCTGTTTTTT. This encodes CASSERLGTGELFF. V usage is TRBV2 and J usage is TRBJ2-2; D is possibly TRBD2 (6 bases). Between the trimmed V and J ends, which lost 2 bases and 5 bases, there was a span of 9 bases. CDR3 length equals 14 residues. Germline V gene data show CDR1 as SNHLY and CDR2 as FYNNEI.